This section outlines one TCR beta chain sequence together with its context. Sequencing used immunoSEQ multiplex PCR; TCRdb keeps in-frame clones, though not all of them. The table has fewer than 120,000 clones, around 89% seen once. The V end was cut by 2 bases, the J end by 2 bases, with 9 bases between. This CDR3 has 14 amino acids. Per the germline V gene, CDR1 is MNHEY and CDR2 is SVGEGT. These data belong to a study of T cell responses to AZD1222 COVID-19 vaccine. This TCR derives from an adult in good health. The specimen comprised peripheral blood, sampled on day 0 of AZD1222 vaccination. This rearrangement joins TRBV6-2 or TRBV6-3 to TRBJ2-5; D is ambiguous. This CDR3 is CASSYGVNQETQYF. For the CDR3, the DNA is TGTGCCAGCAGTTACGGCGTGAATCAAGAGACCCAGTACTTC.